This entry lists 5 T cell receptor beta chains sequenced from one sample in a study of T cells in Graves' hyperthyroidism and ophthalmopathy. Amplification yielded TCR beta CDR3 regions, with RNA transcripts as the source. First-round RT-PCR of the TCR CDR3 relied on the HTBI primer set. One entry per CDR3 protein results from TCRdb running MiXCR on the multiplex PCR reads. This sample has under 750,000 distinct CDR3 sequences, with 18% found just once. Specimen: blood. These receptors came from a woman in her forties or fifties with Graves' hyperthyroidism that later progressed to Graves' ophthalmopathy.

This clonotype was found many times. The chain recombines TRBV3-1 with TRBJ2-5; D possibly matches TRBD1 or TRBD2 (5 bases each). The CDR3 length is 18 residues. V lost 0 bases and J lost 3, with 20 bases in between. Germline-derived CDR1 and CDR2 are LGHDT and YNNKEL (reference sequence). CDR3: CASSQDSRGHGGEETQYF. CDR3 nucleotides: TGTGCCAGCAGCCAAGATAGTAGAGGACATGGGGGTGAAGAGACCCAGTACTTC.

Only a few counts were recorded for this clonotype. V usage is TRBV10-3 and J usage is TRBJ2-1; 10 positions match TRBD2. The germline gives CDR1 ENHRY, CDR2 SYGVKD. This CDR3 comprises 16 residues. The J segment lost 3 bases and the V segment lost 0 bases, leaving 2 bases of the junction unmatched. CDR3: CAISESQRGGYNEQFF. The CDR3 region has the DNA TGTGCCATCAGTGAGTCCCAGCGGGGGGGCTACAATGAGCAGTTCTTC.

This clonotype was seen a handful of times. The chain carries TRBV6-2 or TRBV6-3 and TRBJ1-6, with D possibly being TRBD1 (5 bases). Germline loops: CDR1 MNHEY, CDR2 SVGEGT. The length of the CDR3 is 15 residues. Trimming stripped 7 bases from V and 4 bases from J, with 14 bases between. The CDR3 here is CASTDDSLYNSPLHF. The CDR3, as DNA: TGTGCCAGCACCGATGACAGTCTATATAATTCACCCCTCCACTTT.

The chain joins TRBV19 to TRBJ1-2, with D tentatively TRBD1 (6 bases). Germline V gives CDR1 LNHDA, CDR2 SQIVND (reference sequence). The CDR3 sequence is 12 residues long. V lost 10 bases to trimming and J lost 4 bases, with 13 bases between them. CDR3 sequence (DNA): TGTGCCAACGAGGGGGAAGCCTATGGCTACACCTTC. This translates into CANEGEAYGYTF.

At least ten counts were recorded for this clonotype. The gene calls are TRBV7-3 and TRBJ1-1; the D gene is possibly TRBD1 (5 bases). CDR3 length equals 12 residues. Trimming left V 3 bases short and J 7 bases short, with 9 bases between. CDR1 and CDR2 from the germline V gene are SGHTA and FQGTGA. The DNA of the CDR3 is TGTGCCAGCAGCTTCCAGGGTAGTGAAGCTTTCTTT. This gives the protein CASSFQGSEAFF.